A single sample gave rise to the 10 T cell receptor beta chains below, sequenced in a study of T-cell reconstitution after alpha-beta-depleted transplantation in children. Using unique molecular identifiers, the investigators prepared the TCRbeta library. TCRdb re-derived calls from the PCR reads in MiXCR, one entry per CDR3 protein. The sample contains approximately 200,000 distinct CDR3 sequences, about 14% of which appear only once. The sample here was PBMCs from the stem cell graft donor, taken from the stem cell graft. These receptors were obtained from a human donor who donated a stem cell graft to a child with acute lymphoblastic leukemia.

This clonotype was counted ten times or more. The rearrangement joins TRBV27 to TRBJ2-2, with 7 bases fitting TRBD2. The ends lost 3 bases at V and 11 bases at J; junction bases unmatched: 9. The germline V gene has CDR1 MNHEY and CDR2 SMNVEV (reference sequence). The CDR3 spans 14 residues. CDR3 nucleotides: TGTGCCAGCAGTTTTGGGGTACTAGCGACAGAGCTGTTTTTT. Protein sequence: CASSFGVLATELFF.

This clonotype was counted ten times or more. The chain is built from TRBV5-5 and TRBJ1-2, with a weak D call TRBD1 (6 bases). Germline-derived CDR1 and CDR2 are SGHKS and YYEKEE (reference sequence). CDR3 length equals 16 residues. V lost 4 bases and J lost 0, with 16 bases in between. CDR3 sequence reads: CASSPTDSAPNYGYTF. CDR3 bases: TGTGCCAGCAGCCCGACGGACAGTGCGCCTAACTATGGCTACACCTTC.

V usage is TRBV5-4 and J usage is TRBJ2-3; TRBD1 is a possible D gene (6 bases). V dropped 3 bases and J dropped 4 bases, with 18 bases sitting between them. Germline CDR1 reads SGHNT; CDR2 reads YYREEE (reference sequence). This CDR3 spans 16 amino acids. The CDR3 loop reads CASSWGRGTRADTQYF. The CDR3 DNA follows: TGTGCCAGCAGCTGGGGGCGAGGGACGAGGGCAGATACGCAGTATTTT.

In its sample, this clonotype was seen a few times. This chain connects TRBV29-1 to TRBJ2-3; 8 bases line up with TRBD2. V shed 6 bases, J shed 1 base, and the junction held 18 bases outside the gene matches. The CDR3 totals 18 residues. Germline-derived CDR1 and CDR2 are SQVTM and ANQGSEA. Here the CDR3 DNA reads TGCAGCGTCCGTCCCATGGCCACTAGCGGACCTGGCACAGATACGCAGTATTTT. Residues: CSVRPMATSGPGTDTQYF.

This clonotype showed up many times. The chain employs TRBV12-3 or TRBV12-4 and TRBJ1-5; D perhaps matches TRBD1 (5 bases). V was shortened by 5 bases and J by 5 bases, with 16 bases between the two germline ends. This CDR3 has 15 residues. The CDR3 nucleotides read TGTGCCAGCAGTCTTAAGGCCCTGGGGGATCAGCCCCAGCATTTT. As protein: CASSLKALGDQPQHF.

This clonotype appeared many times. This chain joins TRBV10-3 and TRBJ2-6, with 7 bases identical to TRBD1. From germline, CDR1 is ENHRY and CDR2 SYGVKD. The CDR3 spans 13 residues. The junction had 4 bases not matched to a gene; V was cut back by 10 bases and J by 4 bases. The CDR3 sequence: CATTGPGANVLTF. DNA for the CDR3: TGTGCCACGACAGGGCCCGGGGCCAACGTCCTGACTTTC.

This clonotype came up many times. The V and J genes are TRBV4-1 and TRBJ2-4; weak D call: TRBD2 (6 bases). Trimming removed 4 bases at V and 2 bases at J, with 15 bases between. Looked up from germline, CDR1 is MGHRA and CDR2 is YSYEKL. CDR3 size: 16 residues. DNA for the CDR3: TGCGCCAGCAGCCCATTAGGGGCGGGACCCAAAAACATTCAGTACTTC. Protein sequence: CASSPLGAGPKNIQYF.

The V gene is TRBV20-1, the J gene TRBJ1-5, with 8 bases matching TRBD1. The CDR3 spans 16 residues. Trimming removed 3 bases from V and 6 bases from J; junction bases left unmatched: 13. Per the germline V gene, CDR1 is DFQATT and CDR2 is SNEGSKA (reference sequence). This chain's CDR3 is CSASGQGPGPSQPQHF. The DNA for the CDR3 is TGCAGTGCTAGCGGACAGGGTCCGGGACCAAGTCAGCCCCAGCATTTT.

This clonotype was picked up many times. This chain joins TRBV24-1 and TRBJ2-7; the match to TRBD2 covers 12 bases. Germline V gene data show CDR1 as KGHDR and CDR2 as SFDVKD. The CDR3 spans 21 residues. The V segment lost 1 base and the J segment 0 bases; nucleotides outside the gene matches: 15. The CDR3 coding sequence is TGTGCCACCAGTGATTTCCTCGAGGCTAGCGGGAGGGACATTATCTCCTACGAGCAGTACTTC. It yields the protein CATSDFLEASGRDIISYEQYF.

This clonotype has a handful of counts. The chain is built from TRBV21-1 and TRBJ2-5; TRBD2 is taken as the D call from the table, unchecked against the DNA. TRBV21-1 represents a pseudogene. The CDR3 runs to 13 residues. The CDR3 bases are TGTGCCAGCAAAAGGGCCAGATCGGAGACCCAGTACTTC. As protein: CASKRARSETQYF.